The 9 T cell receptor beta chains below come from one sample, sequenced in a study of cytomegalovirus exposure and HLA in healthy donors. PCR involved 60 Vbeta and 13 Jbeta primers. TCRdb's copy holds only in-frame clones and misses some; the assay was immunoSEQ multiplex PCR. The repertoire holds tens of thousands of clones, with around 80% as singletons. Sequenced input: PBMCs. The receptors come from a woman aged 40 to 50 in good health and CMV-seropositive.

J is TRBJ1-3 and V is TRBV2; 10 bases line up with TRBD1. V dropped 6 bases and J dropped 2; count of bases not matched to a gene: 4. This CDR3 is built from 15 residues. Germline-derived CDR1 and CDR2 are SNHLY and FYNNEI. Here the CDR3 reads CASSVGQGAGNTIYF. In DNA form, the CDR3 reads TGTGCCAGCAGCGTCGGACAGGGGGCTGGAAACACCATATATTTT.

J is TRBJ2-1 and V is TRBV9; TRBD1 agrees at 7 bases. CDR1 is SGDLS and CDR2 is YYNGEE in the germline V gene. The CDR3 consists of 14 residues. Trimming took 3 bases from V and 4 from J; bases not matched to a gene: 4. The DNA for the CDR3 is TGTGCCAGCAGCGATGGACAGGTATACAATGAGCAGTTCTTC. Amino acids: CASSDGQVYNEQFF.

The chain uses TRBV4-2 and TRBJ1-4, with 8 bases aligning to TRBD1. Germline V lookup: CDR1 LGHNA, CDR2 YNFKEQ. CDR3 length equals 12 residues. With 0 bases clipped from V and 13 bases from J, the junction kept 1 base outside the gene matches. CDR3 protein: CASSQEQGGLFF. CDR3 nucleotides: TGTGCCAGCAGCCAAGAACAGGGGGGACTGTTTTTT.

This chain links TRBV7-9 with TRBJ1-3; D may be TRBD1 (6 bases). CDR3 size: 14 residues. CDR1 SEHNR and CDR2 FQNEAQ come from the germline V gene (reference sequence). V gave up 4 bases and J gave up 4 bases, with 11 bases separating them. The CDR3 DNA follows: TGTGCCAGCAGCTCGGGGGGGCCCGGAAACACCATATATTTT. Its translation: CASSSGGPGNTIYF.

This clone was observed a single time. The chain carries TRBV5-8 and TRBJ2-4; a weak D match, TRBD2 (6 bases). The CDR3 length is 16 residues. V was trimmed by 6 bases and J by 2 bases, leaving 18 bases between them. Per germline, CDR1 SGHTS and CDR2 YDEGEE. Here the CDR3 DNA reads TGTGCCAGCACCCTCGACCTCACTAGCCCCAAAAACATTCAGTACTTC. Its translation is CASTLDLTSPKNIQYF.

This chain connects TRBV5-1 to TRBJ1-1; TRBD1 is a possible D gene (5 bases). Germline CDR1 SGHRS, CDR2 YFSETQ. V was trimmed by 0 bases and J by 3 bases, leaving 21 bases between them. The CDR3 has 18 residues. The CDR3 is CASSLVGMGGGRDTEAFF. The DNA for the CDR3 is TGCGCCAGCAGCTTGGTTGGAATGGGGGGGGGAAGGGACACTGAAGCTTTCTTT.

This chain links TRBV9 with TRBJ2-6; D perhaps matches TRBD1 (6 bases). The CDR3 consists of 19 residues. The germline V gene encodes CDR1 SGDLS and CDR2 YYNGEE. Trimming removed 4 bases at V and 4 bases at J, with 24 bases between. The CDR3 DNA reads TGTGCCAGCAGCCCGCGGACAGCCGACTTGCTAAAGGGGGCCAACGTCCTGACTTTC. This sequence encodes CASSPRTADLLKGANVLTF.

V and J are TRBV7-8 and TRBJ1-4, with a weak D call TRBD1 (6 bases). The CDR3 consists of 11 residues. CDR1 and CDR2 from the germline V gene are SGHVS and FQNEAQ. Trimming took 2 bases from V and 15 from J, leaving 10 bases between them. The CDR3 region has the DNA TGTGCCAGCAGCTTACTTGACAGGTTGTTTTTT. Its protein is CASSLLDRLFF.

The chain links TRBV19 to TRBJ1-2; 7 bases are a match to TRBD1. Looked up from germline, CDR1 is LNHDA and CDR2 is SQIVND (reference sequence). The CDR3 has 15 amino acids. With 6 bases clipped from V and 4 bases from J, the junction kept 11 bases outside the gene matches. CDR3 in amino acids: CASRFATGKIYGYTF. CDR3 coding DNA: TGTGCCAGTAGGTTCGCGACAGGGAAGATCTATGGCTACACCTTC. The whole variable domain, filled in from reference TRBV19 and TRBJ1-2, reads DGGITQSPKYLFRKEGQNVTLSCEQNLNHDAMYWYRQDPGQGLRLIYYSQIVNDFQKGDIAEGYSVSREKKESFPLTVTSAQKNPTAFYLCASRFATGKIYGYTFGSGTRLTVV.